This T cell receptor beta chain was recovered during a study of CD8+ T cells in alopecia areata. Reverse transcribed after extraction, RNA yielded cDNA as the sequencing template. Clones were read by immunoSEQ multiplex PCR, and TCRdb kept only the in-frame ones, dropping some. The repertoire holds 150,000 to 200,000 clones, just over 65% seen once, with approximately 0.91% in the top ten. As regards this clone: The target antigen is unknown.

The study, taken as a whole, reports: Because one nonresponder was included, the link of baseline CD8+ expansion to response is considered uncertain. Scalp clonality, along with expanded CD8+ clones among the top 100, was significantly decreased by tofacitinib. Affected scalp, especially in alopecia totalis/universalis, had a higher clonality than normal scalp did.

The treatment is: oral pan-JAK inhibitor, 5-10 mg twice daily. V was shortened by 1 base and J by 0 bases, with 10 bases between the two germline ends. There are 14 residues in the CDR3. The germline V gene encodes CDR1 GTSNPN and CDR2 SVGIG (reference sequence). Specimen: CD4+ T cells sorted from blood, collected at week 4, from a patient treated with tofacitinib. The chain couples TRBV30 to TRBJ2-7, with D perhaps matching TRBD1 (5 bases). This receptor was obtained from a human donor with alopecia areata. The CDR3 is CAWSEGISSYEQYF. In DNA, the CDR3 is TGTGCCTGGAGTGAGGGGATTAGCTCCTACGAGCAGTACTTC. The variable domain in full, with the rest retrieved from reference TRBV30 and TRBJ2-7, is SQTIHQWPATLVQPVGSPLSLECTVEGTSNPNLYWYRQAAGRGLQLLFYSVGIGQISSEVPQNLSASRPQDRQFILSSKKLLLSDSGFYLCAWSEGISSYEQYFGPGTRLTVT.